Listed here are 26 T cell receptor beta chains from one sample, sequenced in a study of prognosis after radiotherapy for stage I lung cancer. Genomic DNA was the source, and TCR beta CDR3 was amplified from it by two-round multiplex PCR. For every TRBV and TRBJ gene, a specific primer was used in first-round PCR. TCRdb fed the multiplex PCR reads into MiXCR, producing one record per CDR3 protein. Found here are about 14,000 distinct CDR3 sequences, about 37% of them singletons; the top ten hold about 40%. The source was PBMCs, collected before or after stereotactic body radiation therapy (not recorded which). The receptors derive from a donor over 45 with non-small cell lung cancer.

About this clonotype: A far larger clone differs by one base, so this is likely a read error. In nucleotides, the CDR3 is TGTGCCAGCAGTTTGGGACAGGCCTACAATGAGCAGTTCTTC. Amino acid sequence: CASSLGQAYNEQFF. The chain employs TRBV11-2 and TRBJ2-1; 8 bases match TRBD1. The CDR3 is 14 residues long. The germline V gene encodes CDR1 SGHAT and CDR2 FQNNGV. The junction had 3 bases not matched to a gene; V was cut back by 6 bases and J by 2 bases.

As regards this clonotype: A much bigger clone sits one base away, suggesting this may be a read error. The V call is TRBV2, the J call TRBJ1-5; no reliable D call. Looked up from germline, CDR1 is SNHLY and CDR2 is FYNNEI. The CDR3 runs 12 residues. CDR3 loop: CATGGTNQPKHF. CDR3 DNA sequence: TGTGCCACGGGTGGAACGAATCAGCCCAAGCATTTT.

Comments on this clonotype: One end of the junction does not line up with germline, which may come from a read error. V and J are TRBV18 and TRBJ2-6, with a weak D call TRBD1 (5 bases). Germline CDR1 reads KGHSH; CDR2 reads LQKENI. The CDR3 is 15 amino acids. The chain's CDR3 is CASSPRASGANVLTF. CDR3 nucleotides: TGTGCCAGCTCACCGAGAGCCTCTGGGGCCAACGTCCTGACCTTC.

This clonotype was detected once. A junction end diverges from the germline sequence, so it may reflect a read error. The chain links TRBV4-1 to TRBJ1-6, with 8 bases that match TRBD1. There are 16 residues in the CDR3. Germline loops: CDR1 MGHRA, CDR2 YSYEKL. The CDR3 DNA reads TGCGCCAGCAGCCAAGAGCAGGGGACAGGTAATTCAACCCTCCACTTT. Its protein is CASSQEQGTGNSTLHF.

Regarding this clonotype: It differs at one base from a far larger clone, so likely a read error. This chain's CDR3 is CASTPRWGLYSNQPQHF. CDR3 sequence (DNA): TGTGCCAGCACCCCCCGGTGGGGCCTATATAGCAATCAGCCCCAGCATTTT. V gene TRBV28 combines with J gene TRBJ1-5, with a tentative D call TRBD1 (5 bases). The V and J ends lost 7 bases and 0 bases respectively, with 19 bases between them. Germline V gene lookup returns CDR1 MDHEN and CDR2 SYDVKM. This CDR3 comprises 17 residues.

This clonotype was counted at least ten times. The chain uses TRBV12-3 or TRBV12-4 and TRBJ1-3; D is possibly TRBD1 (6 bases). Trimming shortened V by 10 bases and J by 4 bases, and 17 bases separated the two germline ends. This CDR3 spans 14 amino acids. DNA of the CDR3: TGTGCCACCAAACCTGGGGACATCGGAAACACCATATATTTT. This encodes CATKPGDIGNTIYF.

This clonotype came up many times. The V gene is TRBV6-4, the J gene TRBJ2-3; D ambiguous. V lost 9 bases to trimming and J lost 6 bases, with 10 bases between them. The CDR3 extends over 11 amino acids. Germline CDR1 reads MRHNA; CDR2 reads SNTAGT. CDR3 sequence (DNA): TGTGCCAGTCGGACGGGCGATACGCAGTATTTT. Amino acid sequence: CASRTGDTQYF.

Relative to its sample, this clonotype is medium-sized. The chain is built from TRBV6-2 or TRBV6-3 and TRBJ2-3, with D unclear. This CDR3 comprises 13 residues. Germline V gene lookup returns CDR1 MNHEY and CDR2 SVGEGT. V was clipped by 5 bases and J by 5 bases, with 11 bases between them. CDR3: CASSLFKGDTQYF. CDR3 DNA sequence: TGTGCCAGCAGTCTATTCAAGGGAGATACGCAGTATTTT.

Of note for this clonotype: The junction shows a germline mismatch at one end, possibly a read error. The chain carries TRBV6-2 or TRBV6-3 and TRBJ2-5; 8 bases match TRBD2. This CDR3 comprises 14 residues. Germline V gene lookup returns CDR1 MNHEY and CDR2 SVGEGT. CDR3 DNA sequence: TGTTCCAGCACCAGACTGAGCGGGGGAGAGACCCAGTACTTC. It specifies CSSTRLSGGETQYF.

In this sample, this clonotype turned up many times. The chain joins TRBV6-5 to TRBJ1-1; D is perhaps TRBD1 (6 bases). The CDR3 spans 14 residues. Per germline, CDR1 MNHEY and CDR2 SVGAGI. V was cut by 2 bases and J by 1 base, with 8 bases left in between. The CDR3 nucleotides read TGTGCCAGCAGTTACGGACAGAGGAACACTGAAGCTTTCTTT. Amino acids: CASSYGQRNTEAFF.

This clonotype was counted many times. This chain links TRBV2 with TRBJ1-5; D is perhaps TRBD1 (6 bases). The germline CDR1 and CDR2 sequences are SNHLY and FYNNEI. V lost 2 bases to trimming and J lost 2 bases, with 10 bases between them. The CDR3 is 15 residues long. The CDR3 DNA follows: TGTGCCAGCAGTGAAATCAGGGGTGGCAATCAGCCCCAGCATTTT. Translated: CASSEIRGGNQPQHF.

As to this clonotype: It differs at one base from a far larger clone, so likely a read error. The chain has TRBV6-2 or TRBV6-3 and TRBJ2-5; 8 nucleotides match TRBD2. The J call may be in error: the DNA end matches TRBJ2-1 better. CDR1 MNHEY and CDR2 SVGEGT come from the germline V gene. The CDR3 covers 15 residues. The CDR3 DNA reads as TGTGCCAGCAGTTACCAGCGGGGGACCCAAAATGAGCAGTTCTTC. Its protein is CASSYQRGTQNEQFF.

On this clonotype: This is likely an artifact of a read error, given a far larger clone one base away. CDR3 sequence reads: CASSAGDEGWEYF. CDR3 DNA sequence: TGTGCCAGCAGTGCCGGGGACGAAGGATGGGAGTACTTC. This sequence joins TRBV6-8 and TRBJ2-7; D tentatively reads TRBD1 or TRBD2 (5 bases each). The germline V and J ends were trimmed by 5 bases and 11 bases, with 19 bases remaining between them. Germline-derived CDR1 and CDR2 are MNHGY and SAAAGT. The CDR3 totals 13 residues.

The CDR3 reads CASSLEQAGDTQYF. For the CDR3, the DNA is TGCGCCAGCAGCTTGGAGCAGGCAGGAGATACGCAGTATTTT. The rearrangement uses TRBV5-1 and TRBJ2-3; D unresolved. Germline lookup yields CDR1 SGHRS and CDR2 YFSETQ. V lost 0 bases and J 5 bases, leaving 10 bases between the germline ends. This CDR3 is built from 14 residues.

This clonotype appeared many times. The CDR3 loop is CASSVQETQYF. The CDR3, as DNA: TGCGCCAGCAGCGTACAAGAGACCCAGTACTTC. The chain joins TRBV5-1 to TRBJ2-5; the D is unclear. Between the trimmed V and J ends, which lost 4 bases and 2 bases, there was a span of 3 bases. Germline values: CDR1 SGHRS, CDR2 YFSETQ. The CDR3 sequence is 11 residues long.

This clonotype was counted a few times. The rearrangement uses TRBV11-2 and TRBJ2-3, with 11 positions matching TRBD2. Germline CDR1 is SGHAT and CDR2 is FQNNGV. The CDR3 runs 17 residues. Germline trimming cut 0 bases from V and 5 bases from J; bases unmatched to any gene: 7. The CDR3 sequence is CASSLDPPSGGIDTQYF. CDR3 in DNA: TGTGCCAGCAGCTTAGATCCCCCTAGCGGGGGGATAGATACGCAGTATTTT.

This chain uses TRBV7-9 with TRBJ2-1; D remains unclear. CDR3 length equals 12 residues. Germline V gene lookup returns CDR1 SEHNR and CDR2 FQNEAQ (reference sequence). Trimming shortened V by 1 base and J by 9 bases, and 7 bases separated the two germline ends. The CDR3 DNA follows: TGTGCCAGCAGCTTAGAGGCCATTGAGCAGTTCTTC. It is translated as CASSLEAIEQFF.

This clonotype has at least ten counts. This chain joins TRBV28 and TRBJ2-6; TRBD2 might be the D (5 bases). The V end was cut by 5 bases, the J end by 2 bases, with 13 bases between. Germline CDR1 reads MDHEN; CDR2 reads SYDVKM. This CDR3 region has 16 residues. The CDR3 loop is CASSPLSAAGANVLTF. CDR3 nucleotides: TGTGCCAGCAGTCCCCTTAGCGCGGCTGGGGCCAACGTCCTGACTTTC.

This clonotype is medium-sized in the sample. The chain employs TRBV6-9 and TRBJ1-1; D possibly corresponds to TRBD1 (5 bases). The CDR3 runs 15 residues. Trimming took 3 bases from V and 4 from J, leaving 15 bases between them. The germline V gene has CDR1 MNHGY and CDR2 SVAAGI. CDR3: CASSYWGAGVTEAFF. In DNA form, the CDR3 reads TGTGCCAGCAGTTACTGGGGCGCGGGTGTCACTGAAGCTTTCTTT.

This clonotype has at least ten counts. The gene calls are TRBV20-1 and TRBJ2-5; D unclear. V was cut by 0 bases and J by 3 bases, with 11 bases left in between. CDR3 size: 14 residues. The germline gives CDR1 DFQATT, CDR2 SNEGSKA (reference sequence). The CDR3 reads CSARDLDSKETQYF. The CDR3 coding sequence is TGCAGTGCTAGAGACCTAGATTCCAAAGAGACCCAGTACTTC.

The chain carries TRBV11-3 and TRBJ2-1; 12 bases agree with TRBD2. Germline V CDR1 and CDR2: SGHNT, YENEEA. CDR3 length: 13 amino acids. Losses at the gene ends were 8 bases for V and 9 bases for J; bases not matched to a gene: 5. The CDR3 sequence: CASLALAGGEQFF. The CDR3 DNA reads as TGTGCCAGCTTAGCACTAGCGGGAGGTGAGCAGTTCTTC.

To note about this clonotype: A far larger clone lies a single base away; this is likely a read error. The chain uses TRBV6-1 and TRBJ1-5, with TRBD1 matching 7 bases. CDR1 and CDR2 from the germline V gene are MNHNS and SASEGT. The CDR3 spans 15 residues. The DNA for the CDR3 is TGTGTCAGCATCGAAACAGGGGATAGCAATCAGCCCCAGCATTTT. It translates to CVSIETGDSNQPQHF.

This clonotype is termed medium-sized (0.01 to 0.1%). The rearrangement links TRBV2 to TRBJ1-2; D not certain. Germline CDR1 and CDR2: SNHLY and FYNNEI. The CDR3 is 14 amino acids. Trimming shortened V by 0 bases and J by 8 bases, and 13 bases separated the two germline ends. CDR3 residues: CASSEAASSIGYTF. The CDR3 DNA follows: TGTGCCAGCAGTGAAGCGGCAAGCAGCATCGGCTACACCTTC.

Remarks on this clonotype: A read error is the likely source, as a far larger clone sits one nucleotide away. The CDR3 nucleotides are TGTGCCAGCAGCGGGTTAGGACAGGGGACACCGAACACCGGGGAGCTGTTTTTT. Its translation is CASSGLGQGTPNTGELFF. The V and J genes are TRBV7-3 and TRBJ2-2; 9 bases match TRBD1. CDR1 and CDR2 (germline): SGHTA, FQGTGA. The CDR3 contains 18 residues. V lost 5 bases to trimming and J lost 0 bases; unmatched junction nucleotides: 10.

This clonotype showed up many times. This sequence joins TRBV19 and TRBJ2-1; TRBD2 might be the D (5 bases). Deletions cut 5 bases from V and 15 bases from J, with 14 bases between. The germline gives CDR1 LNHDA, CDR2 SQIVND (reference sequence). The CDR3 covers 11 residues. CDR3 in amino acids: CASSAPGSRFF. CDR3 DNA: TGTGCCAGTAGTGCTCCGGGGTCTCGGTTCTTC.

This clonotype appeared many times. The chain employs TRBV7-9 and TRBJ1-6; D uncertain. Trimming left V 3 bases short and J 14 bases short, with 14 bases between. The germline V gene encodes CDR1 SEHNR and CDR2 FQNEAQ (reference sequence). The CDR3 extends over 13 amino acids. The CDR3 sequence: CASSFSGIRALHF. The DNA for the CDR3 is TGTGCCAGCAGCTTTTCCGGGATTAGGGCCCTCCACTTT.